This T cell receptor (beta chain) was found in a study of blood T cell repertoires in COVID-19. The overall study: Specimens from acute and convalescent COVID-19 originated in the United States, Italy and Spain. PBMCs, B-cell-depleted T cells, or T cells were the source of the cDNA or gDNA that made up the material.

This CDR3 comprises 15 residues. CDR1 and CDR2 from the germline V gene are SGHDT and YYEEEE. Trimming pared 4 bases from V and 8 bases from J, leaving 18 bases between. Original processing notes: Reference gene primer amplification gave estimated nucleated cell counts. Sequenced by immunoSEQ multiplex PCR; TCRdb stores in-frame clones only, minus some. The V and J calls and clone size come from that table; D and trimming were worked out from the DNA. There are some 45,000 clones in the sample; about 87% occur only once, and about an eighth lies in the top ten. The receptor comes from a human donor with active COVID-19. The donor label of this sample is uncertain. The sample was peripheral blood. The chain uses TRBV5-6 and TRBJ1-4, with D possibly TRBD1 on 5 matching bases. CDR3 in DNA: TGTGCCAGCAGCGACTGGAGGGGTAAAGAAGAAAAACTGTTTTTT. Protein: CASSDWRGKEEKLFF.